What follows are 32 T cell receptor beta chains derived from one specimen sequenced in a study of blood T cell repertoires in COVID-19. Clones were sequenced by immunoSEQ multiplex PCR, and TCRdb holds only the in-frame ones, with some missing. This repertoire shows about 180,000 clones, about nine tenths found once; its top ten account for 9% to 10%. Sequencing was performed on PBMCs or T cells enriched from blood (not recorded which). These receptors all come from a young woman who had recovered from COVID-19.

The rearrangement uses TRBV2 and TRBJ2-7; D might be TRBD1 (6 bases). Per the germline V gene, CDR1 is SNHLY and CDR2 is FYNNEI. The length of the CDR3 is 10 residues. Between the trimmed V and J ends, which lost 2 bases and 12 bases, there was a span of 8 bases. CDR3 sequence (DNA): TGTGCCAGCAGTGAAACAGGGTTGTACTTC. It yields the protein CASSETGLYF.

The J gene is TRBJ1-5, the V gene TRBV19, with 7 bases aligning to TRBD1. In germline, CDR1 is LNHDA, CDR2 SQIVND (reference sequence). V lost 5 bases and J lost 4; bases outside the gene matches: 5. This CDR3 has 14 residues. Written as DNA, the CDR3 is TGTGCCAGTAGTCGGGACAGCACAAATCAGCCCCAGCATTTT. Amino acid sequence: CASSRDSTNQPQHF.

The genes are TRBV6-5 and TRBJ2-5; perhaps TRBD2 as D (6 bases). The CDR3 extends over 15 amino acids. Trimming removed 6 bases from V and 5 bases from J, with 19 bases in between. CDR1 and CDR2 from the germline V gene are MNHEY and SVGAGI. The CDR3 reads CASSPGTWKGETQYF. The CDR3 DNA follows: TGTGCCAGCAGCCCGGGGACTTGGAAGGGGGAGACCCAGTACTTC.

This clone was detected only once. The V call is TRBV23-1, the J call TRBJ1-4, with D possibly being TRBD1 (5 bases). TRBV23-1 is treated as an ORF (open reading frame) with a function not yet certain. V was pared by 0 bases and J by 0 bases, with 14 bases between. The CDR3 covers 18 residues. This CDR3 is CASSQSAGCITTNEKLFF. The CDR3 coding sequence is TGCGCCAGCAGTCAATCGGCAGGGTGTATTACAACTAATGAAAAACTGTTTTTT.

The chain has TRBV6-5 and TRBJ1-6; D not certain. CDR1 is MNHEY, CDR2 SVGAGI, per germline. Trimming shortened V by 5 bases and J by 9 bases, and 11 bases separated the two germline ends. The CDR3 is 13 residues long. Here the CDR3 reads CASSRMTRSPLHF. The CDR3 DNA reads TGTGCCAGCAGTAGGATGACACGTTCACCCCTCCACTTT.

The chain combines TRBV27 with TRBJ2-7; possible D gene TRBD2, 5 bases. CDR1 MNHEY and CDR2 SMNVEV come from the germline V gene (reference sequence). This CDR3 has 11 amino acids. Trimming shortened V by 3 bases and J by 5 bases, and 5 bases separated the two germline ends. CDR3 sequence (DNA): TGTGCCAGCAGTTTCGGGAACGAGCAGTACTTC. Amino acid sequence: CASSFGNEQYF.

This sequence joins TRBV2 and TRBJ1-3; TRBD1 might be the D (5 bases). CDR1 and CDR2 from the germline V gene are SNHLY and FYNNEI. V was shortened by 6 bases and J by 0 bases, with 12 bases between the two germline ends. The CDR3 consists of 15 residues. The CDR3 is CASRMGQSSGNTIYF. CDR3 bases: TGTGCCAGCAGAATGGGGCAAAGCTCTGGAAACACCATATATTTT. Complete variable domain (other parts from reference TRBV2 and TRBJ1-3): EPEVTQTPSHQVTQMGQEVILRCVPISNHLYFYWYRQILGQKVEFLVSFYNNEISEKSEIFDDQFSVERPDGSNFTLKIRSTKLEDSAMYFCASRMGQSSGNTIYFGEGSWLTVV.

V is TRBV12-3 or TRBV12-4 and J is TRBJ1-4, with D tentatively TRBD1 (5 bases). Trimming stripped 7 bases from V and 8 bases from J, with 11 bases between. The CDR3 runs 12 residues. The CDR3 coding sequence is TGTGCCAGCACCTCCCGGGGGGAAAAACTGTTTTTT. Translated: CASTSRGEKLFF.

The chain is built from TRBV7-6 and TRBJ2-1, with TRBD2 matching over 11 bases. The CDR3 is 16 residues long. Per the germline V gene, CDR1 is SGHVS and CDR2 is FNYEAQ. Trimming removed 6 bases from V and 5 bases from J; junction bases left unmatched: 9. This CDR3 is CASRRSLAGGNNEQFF. The CDR3 DNA sequence: TGTGCCAGCAGGCGAAGCCTAGCGGGGGGCAACAATGAGCAGTTCTTC.

This clone has only a few counts. This chain links TRBV28 with TRBJ1-6; the D gene is possibly TRBD1 (5 bases). The CDR3 loop spans 13 amino acids. Germline lookup yields CDR1 MDHEN and CDR2 SYDVKM. Between the trimmed V and J ends, which lost 3 bases and 6 bases, there was a span of 6 bases. The DNA of the CDR3 is TGTGCCAGCAGTTTCGGGGGTAATTCACCCCTCCACTTT. Its protein is CASSFGGNSPLHF. The entire variable domain, with the rest obtained from reference TRBV28 and TRBJ1-6, is as follows: DVKVTQSSRYLVKRTGEKVFLECVQDMDHENMFWYRQDPGLGLRLIYFSYDVKMKEKGDIPEGYSVSREKKERFSLILESASTNQTSMYLCASSFGGNSPLHFGNGTRLTVT.

This chain links TRBV19 with TRBJ2-5, with 12 nucleotides matching TRBD2. V gave up 4 bases and J gave up 1 base; unmatched junction bases: 4. This CDR3 has 16 amino acids. Germline values: CDR1 LNHDA, CDR2 SQIVND (reference sequence). The CDR3 nucleotides are TGTGCCAGTAGTACCGGACTAGCGGGGTTCCAAGAGACCCAGTACTTC. Protein: CASSTGLAGFQETQYF. The whole variable domain, remainder taken from reference TRBV19 and TRBJ2-5, is DGGITQSPKYLFRKEGQNVTLSCEQNLNHDAMYWYRQDPGQGLRLIYYSQIVNDFQKGDIAEGYSVSREKKESFPLTVTSAQKNPTAFYLCASSTGLAGFQETQYFGPGTRLLVL.

The chain employs TRBV3-1 (or the pseudogene TRBV3-2) and TRBJ2-6; D is unresolved. V was clipped by 0 bases and J by 2 bases, with 5 bases between them. CDR1 is LGHDT, CDR2 YNNKEL, per germline (reference sequence). This CDR3 is built from 15 residues. The CDR3 nucleotides are TGTGCCAGCAGCCAAGACTCTACTGGGGCCAACGTCCTGACTTTC. Translating it yields CASSQDSTGANVLTF.

V is TRBV28 and J is TRBJ2-7; D possibly corresponds to TRBD2 (6 bases). Germline V gene sequence: CDR1 MDHEN, CDR2 SYDVKM. The germline V and J ends were trimmed by 6 bases and 4 bases, with 13 bases remaining between them. There are 13 residues in the CDR3. The CDR3 reads CASRAGGIYEQYF. CDR3 in DNA: TGTGCCAGCAGAGCCGGAGGGATATACGAGCAGTACTTC.

In DNA form, the CDR3 reads TGTGCCAGCAGCTTCGCGGGGGCCGCCTACAATGAGCAGTTCTTC. Protein: CASSFAGAAYNEQFF. The gene calls are TRBV7-2 and TRBJ2-1; D may be TRBD2 (7 bases). The CDR3 runs 15 residues. The V gene's germline CDR1 is SGHTA and CDR2 FQGNSA. Trimming stripped 3 bases from V and 2 bases from J, with 11 bases between.

This chain connects TRBV27 to TRBJ2-7; 13 nucleotides line up with TRBD2. This CDR3 region has 15 residues. V shed 6 bases, J shed 2 bases, and the junction held 4 bases outside the gene matches. The germline CDR1 and CDR2 sequences are MNHEY and SMNVEV (reference sequence). The CDR3 here is CASSLLAGGTYEQYF. CDR3 sequence (DNA): TGTGCCAGCAGCTTACTAGCGGGAGGGACCTACGAGCAGTACTTC.

This clone was detected many times. V and J are TRBV2 and TRBJ1-6; D ambiguous. The CDR3 is made up of 14 amino acids. From germline, CDR1 is SNHLY and CDR2 FYNNEI. Trimming removed 8 bases at V and 2 bases at J, with 10 bases between. CDR3 loop: CASAAGTYNSPLHF. The CDR3 DNA is TGTGCCAGCGCGGCGGGCACCTATAATTCACCCCTCCACTTT.

The gene calls are TRBV28 and TRBJ1-4; a possible D gene is TRBD1 (5 bases). Germline CDR1 reads MDHEN; CDR2 reads SYDVKM. Trimming removed 6 bases from V and 12 bases from J, with 11 bases in between. The CDR3 has 11 residues. DNA of the CDR3: TGTGCCAGCAGCACTCGGGGGGAACTGTTTTTT. Amino acid sequence: CASSTRGELFF.

The V gene is TRBV29-1, the J gene TRBJ2-7; tentative D call: TRBD2 (6 bases). V lost 3 bases, J lost 6 bases, and 24 bases lay in between. The CDR3 contains 16 residues. Germline V gene data show CDR1 as SQVTM and CDR2 as ANQGSEA. This chain's CDR3 is CSVEGGWRQNGGEQYF. In nucleotides, the CDR3 is TGCAGCGTTGAGGGGGGTTGGCGGCAGAATGGAGGCGAGCAGTACTTC.

This chain links TRBV5-4 with TRBJ1-6; 8 bases match TRBD1. CDR1 and CDR2 from the germline V gene are SGHNT and YYREEE (reference sequence). CDR3 length: 14 amino acids. With 3 bases clipped from V and 7 bases from J, the junction kept 3 bases outside the gene matches. In nucleotides, the CDR3 is TGTGCCAGCAGCTGGGACAGGTTCAATTCACCCCTCCACTTT. Residues: CASSWDRFNSPLHF.

The chain combines TRBV2 with TRBJ1-1, with 9 bases identical to TRBD1. Germline CDR1 and CDR2: SNHLY and FYNNEI. This CDR3 has 14 residues. Trimming removed 5 bases from V and 6 bases from J; junction bases left unmatched: 7. CDR3 in amino acids: CASSTGQGISEAFF. As DNA, the CDR3 is TGTGCCAGCAGTACCGGACAGGGGATTTCTGAAGCTTTCTTT.

V usage is TRBV15 and J usage is TRBJ2-7; D is possibly TRBD2 (7 bases). The CDR3 is 19 amino acids. Germline assignment: CDR1 LNHNV and CDR2 YYDKDF (reference sequence). The V gene lost 5 bases and the J gene lost 2 bases, with 28 bases spanning the gap. The CDR3 loop reads CATSPWGGDTGYRPYEQYF. The CDR3 DNA sequence: TGTGCCACCAGCCCCTGGGGGGGGGATACAGGGTACAGGCCCTACGAGCAGTACTTC. Filled out from reference TRBV15 and TRBJ2-7, the complete variable domain reads DAMVIQNPRYQVTQFGKPVTLSCSQTLNHNVMYWYQQKSSQAPKLLFHYYDKDFNNEADTPDNFQSRRPNTSFCFLDIRSPGLGDTAMYLCATSPWGGDTGYRPYEQYFGPGTRLTVT.

The gene calls are TRBV5-1 and TRBJ2-3; D is ambiguous. This CDR3 is built from 14 residues. Trimming removed 0 bases from V and 4 bases from J, with 9 bases in between. CDR1 is SGHRS, CDR2 YFSETQ, per germline. This CDR3 is CASSLDRVADTQYF. CDR3 sequence (DNA): TGCGCCAGCAGCTTGGACCGGGTCGCAGATACGCAGTATTTT.

V gene TRBV2 combines with J gene TRBJ2-3; the match to TRBD1 covers 7 bases. Germline V gene sequence: CDR1 SNHLY, CDR2 FYNNEI. Trimming at V came to 11 bases and at J to 3 bases, leaving 5 bases not matched to a gene. CDR3 length: 12 amino acids. CDR3 in DNA: TGTGCCGCGACAGGGTTAACAGATACGCAGTATTTT. Residues: CAATGLTDTQYF.

The V call is TRBV30, the J call TRBJ2-7; no firm D call. Germline CDR1 and CDR2: GTSNPN and SVGIG (reference sequence). The CDR3 consists of 11 residues. V lost 5 bases and J 2 bases, leaving 7 bases between the germline ends. CDR3 in amino acids: CAWASPYEQYF. The CDR3 nucleotides read TGTGCCTGGGCCTCCCCCTACGAGCAGTACTTC. Filled out from reference TRBV30 and TRBJ2-7, the complete variable domain reads SQTIHQWPATLVQPVGSPLSLECTVEGTSNPNLYWYRQAAGRGLQLLFYSVGIGQISSEVPQNLSASRPQDRQFILSSKKLLLSDSGFYLCAWASPYEQYFGPGTRLTVT.

The gene calls are TRBV30 and TRBJ1-1; TRBD1 matches at 8 bases. Looked up from germline, CDR1 is GTSNPN and CDR2 is SVGIG (reference sequence). The CDR3 length is 13 residues. With V trimmed by 1 base and J by 6 bases, 4 bases remained unmatched. The CDR3 DNA reads as TGTGCCTGGAGTGACAGGGGGGCGGCTGAAGCTTTCTTT. Residues: CAWSDRGAAEAFF.

The rearrangement links TRBV29-1 to TRBJ2-7; 9 bases match TRBD1. This CDR3 has 14 residues. The V and J ends lost 4 bases and 0 bases, in that order; junction bases with no gene match: 4. Germline values: CDR1 SQVTM, CDR2 ANQGSEA. CDR3: CSVARDRDSYEQYF. CDR3 coding DNA: TGCAGCGTTGCCCGGGACAGGGACTCCTACGAGCAGTACTTC.

The V and J genes are TRBV4-1 and TRBJ2-1; 10 positions agree with TRBD1. CDR1 and CDR2 from the germline V gene are MGHRA and YSYEKL. The CDR3 runs 17 residues. V shed 4 bases and J 8 bases; nucleotides not matched to a gene: 14. CDR3 DNA: TGCGCCAGCAGCCTGCGACAGGGGGCCCAAATGAGGGATGAGCAGTTCTTC. Its protein product is CASSLRQGAQMRDEQFF.

This chain connects TRBV24-1 to TRBJ2-5; TRBD2 matches at 7 bases. CDR3 size: 15 residues. After removal of 5 bases from V and 5 bases from J, the junction contained 10 bases not matched to a gene. Germline-derived CDR1 and CDR2 are KGHDR and SFDVKD. The CDR3 protein is CATSGKVAGGETQYF. In DNA, the CDR3 is TGTGCCACCAGTGGAAAAGTAGCGGGCGGGGAGACCCAGTACTTC.

The chain is built from TRBV13 and TRBJ2-1; TRBD2 agrees at 8 bases. V lost 0 bases and J lost 0; bases outside the gene matches: 10. In germline, CDR1 is PRHDT, CDR2 FYEKMQ (reference sequence). CDR3 length: 19 amino acids. The CDR3 loop is CASSLGRLAGTPSYNEQFF. The CDR3 nucleotides are TGTGCCAGCAGCTTAGGCCGGCTAGCGGGCACCCCCTCCTACAATGAGCAGTTCTTC.

CDR3: CAISESRERLNEQFF. The CDR3, as DNA: TGTGCCATCAGTGAGTCGCGGGAGAGACTAAATGAGCAGTTCTTC. The chain joins TRBV10-3 to TRBJ2-1, with 7 bases matching TRBD2. The germline gives CDR1 ENHRY, CDR2 SYGVKD. CDR3 length equals 15 residues. After removal of 0 bases from V and 7 bases from J, the junction contained 6 bases not matched to a gene.

The genes are TRBV6-2 or TRBV6-3 and TRBJ2-1, with D uncertain. There are 11 residues in the CDR3. V lost 5 bases to trimming and J lost 3 bases, with 2 bases between them. Germline assignment: CDR1 MNHEY and CDR2 SVGEGT. The CDR3 DNA reads TGTGCCAGCAGTCTCTACAATGAGCAGTTCTTC. Its translation: CASSLYNEQFF.

The V call is TRBV5-8, the J call TRBJ2-7, with a possible D match to TRBD2 (5 bases). The CDR3 totals 13 residues. The germline V gene has CDR1 SGHTS and CDR2 YDEGEE. Trimming took off 4 bases at V and 2 bases at J, with 10 bases between the two ends. The CDR3 DNA sequence: TGTGCCAGCAGCCTCCCCGGGACCTACGAGCAGTACTTC. Translated, it gives CASSLPGTYEQYF. Full variable domain (missing parts from reference TRBV5-8 and TRBJ2-7): EAGVTQSPTHLIKTRGQQATLRCSPISGHTSVYWYQQALGLGLQFLLWYDEGEERNRGNFPPRFSGRQFPNYSSELNVNALELEDSALYLCASSLPGTYEQYFGPGTRLTVT.